These 27 T cell receptor beta chains were sequenced from one sample in a study of cytomegalovirus exposure and HLA in healthy donors. The PCR made use of 60 Vbeta and 13 Jbeta primers. TCRdb's copy holds only in-frame clones and misses some; the assay was immunoSEQ multiplex PCR. The data show 170,000 or so clones, with around three quarters seen just once and 4.5% to 6% held by the top ten. The source material was PBMCs. The source is a man aged 35-49 years in good health and CMV-seronegative.

This clone showed up just once. The rearrangement joins TRBV7-2 to TRBJ2-1; 13 positions match TRBD2. Germline values: CDR1 SGHTA, CDR2 FQGNSA. The CDR3 is 19 residues long. Losses at the gene ends were 3 bases for V and 4 bases for J; bases not matched to a gene: 12. CDR3 sequence (DNA): TGTGCCAGCAGCTTTACCGGGACTAGCGGGATTAACCCTTACAATGAGCAGTTCTTC. It translates to CASSFTGTSGINPYNEQFF.

This clone showed up just a few times. The chain links TRBV7-2 to TRBJ2-7; no firm D call. Germline CDR1 reads SGHTA; CDR2 reads FQGNSA. V shed 4 bases and J shed 2 bases, with 9 bases lying between them. The CDR3 covers 13 residues. The CDR3 DNA reads as TGTGCCAGCAGCTCCCCTCCCCCCTACGAGCAGTACTTC. Amino acid sequence: CASSSPPPYEQYF.

The chain employs TRBV6-5 and TRBJ1-5; maybe TRBD1 (5 bases). The V gene lost 5 bases and the J gene lost 11 bases, with 16 bases spanning the gap. The length of the CDR3 is 13 residues. CDR1 and CDR2 (germline): MNHEY, SVGAGI. CDR3: CASSPGPGRAQHF. CDR3 bases: TGTGCCAGCAGTCCAGGGCCGGGCCGGGCCCAGCATTTT.

This clone was detected a few times. The J gene is TRBJ1-2, the V gene TRBV7-2; D ambiguous. CDR1 is SGHTA, CDR2 FQGNSA, per germline. The V end was cut by 5 bases, the J end by 5 bases, with 9 bases between. CDR3 length: 12 amino acids. The CDR3 region has the DNA TGTGCCAGCAGCCCGACATTTTATGGCTACACCTTC. It codes for CASSPTFYGYTF. Full variable domain (rest looked up from reference TRBV7-2 and TRBJ1-2): GAGVSQSPSNKVTEKGKDVELRCDPISGHTALYWYRQSLGQGLEFLIYFQGNSAPDKSGLPSDRFSAERTGGSVSTLTIQRTQQEDSAVYLCASSPTFYGYTFGSGTRLTVV.

The chain uses TRBV18 and TRBJ1-4; TRBD1 aligns across 12 bases. V gave up 6 bases and J gave up 16 bases; unmatched junction bases: 9. CDR1 is KGHSH and CDR2 is LQKENI in the germline V gene. The CDR3 is 13 residues long. The CDR3 nucleotides read TGTGCCAGCTCGGGACAGGGGGCGAGCGCCCCGTTTTTT. Protein: CASSGQGASAPFF.

The chain has TRBV4-1 and TRBJ1-1; D not certain. Germline lookup yields CDR1 MGHRA and CDR2 YSYEKL. Trimming cost V 1 base and J 8 bases, with 8 bases left between them. The length of the CDR3 is 12 residues. The CDR3: CASSQAPQEAFF. CDR3 coding DNA: TGCGCCAGCAGCCAAGCGCCCCAGGAAGCTTTCTTT.

CDR3 bases: TGTGCCAGCAGTGAGGCTACAGGGGTAAATGAAAAACTGTTTTTT. Translation gives CASSEATGVNEKLFF. The rearrangement uses TRBV2 and TRBJ1-4, with 7 nucleotides matching TRBD1. Germline lookup yields CDR1 SNHLY and CDR2 FYNNEI. The length of the CDR3 is 15 residues. Losses at the gene ends were 3 bases for V and 5 bases for J; bases not matched to a gene: 6. The complete variable domain, with remaining parts taken from reference TRBV2 and TRBJ1-4, reads EPEVTQTPSHQVTQMGQEVILRCVPISNHLYFYWYRQILGQKVEFLVSFYNNEISEKSEIFDDQFSVERPDGSNFTLKIRSTKLEDSAMYFCASSEATGVNEKLFFGSGTQLSVL.

V and J are TRBV7-2 and TRBJ2-3; unclear D gene. Trimming took off 4 bases at V and 4 bases at J, with 9 bases between the two ends. CDR1 is SGHTA and CDR2 is FQGNSA in the germline V gene. The CDR3 has 13 amino acids. The CDR3 DNA reads as TGTGCCAGCAGCTGGTCTTTAGCAGATACGCAGTATTTT. Protein product: CASSWSLADTQYF.

The CDR3 nucleotides read TGTGCCAGCAGTGACGGGAGGTACAATGAGCAGTTCTTC. Residues: CASSDGRYNEQFF. The V call is TRBV6-4, the J call TRBJ2-1; perhaps TRBD2 as D (6 bases). Trimming took 2 bases from V and 4 from J, leaving 6 bases between them. This CDR3 has 13 residues. Per germline, CDR1 MRHNA and CDR2 SNTAGT.

This CDR3 reads CASSYSIQGPEAFF. For the CDR3, the DNA is TGTGCCAGCAGTTACTCGATACAGGGTCCTGAAGCTTTCTTT. This rearrangement joins TRBV6-5 to TRBJ1-1, with D perhaps TRBD1 (6 bases). There are 14 residues in the CDR3. V was shortened by 0 bases and J by 6 bases, with 11 bases between the two germline ends. Germline assignment: CDR1 MNHEY and CDR2 SVGAGI.

The J gene is TRBJ2-7, the V gene TRBV7-9, with 9 bases fitting TRBD2. The CDR3 totals 14 residues. Per the germline V gene, CDR1 is SEHNR and CDR2 is FQNEAQ (reference sequence). Unmatched junction bases numbered 4, after V lost 3 bases and J lost 4 bases. The CDR3 here is CASSLTAGGYEQYF. The CDR3 DNA is TGTGCCAGCAGCTTGACAGCGGGGGGTTACGAGCAGTACTTC.

This CDR3 reads CASSILDSGRYNEQFF. The CDR3 region has the DNA TGTGCCAGTAGTATATTGGATAGCGGGAGATACAATGAGCAGTTCTTC. The V call is TRBV19, the J call TRBJ2-1; TRBD2 matches at 9 bases. The V and J ends lost 2 bases and 4 bases, in that order; junction bases with no gene match: 6. CDR1 is LNHDA and CDR2 is SQIVND in the germline V gene (reference sequence). The CDR3 runs to 16 residues.

The CDR3: CASSSDRGLGYTF. DNA of the CDR3: TGTGCCAGCAGCTCAGACAGGGGGCTTGGCTACACCTTC. The gene calls are TRBV11-3 and TRBJ1-2, with TRBD1 matching 10 bases. The CDR3 extends over 13 amino acids. V trimming: 4 bases; J trimming: 7 bases; junction bases outside the gene matches: 3. Germline CDR1 is SGHNT and CDR2 is YENEEA.

The rearrangement uses TRBV5-6 and TRBJ2-1; unclear D gene. This CDR3 comprises 12 residues. Germline CDR1 is SGHDT and CDR2 is YYEEEE. The V end was cut by 1 base, the J end by 12 bases, with 11 bases between. Here the CDR3 reads CASSLLEARQFF. CDR3 nucleotide sequence: TGTGCCAGCAGCTTGCTGGAAGCTAGGCAGTTCTTC.

The genes are TRBV21-1 and TRBJ2-1; TRBD2 was called by the table and not checked on the DNA. TRBV21-1 is deemed a pseudogene. This CDR3 contains 20 residues. This CDR3 is CASSKGRKGAWRLAYNEQFF. The CDR3 bases are TGTGCCAGCAGCAAAGGAAGGAAGGGGGCGTGGAGACTAGCGTACAATGAGCAGTTCTTC.

The chain uses TRBV27 and TRBJ2-4; no clear D. CDR3 length: 16 residues. From germline, CDR1 is MNHEY and CDR2 SMNVEV (reference sequence). Trimming removed 2 bases at V and 0 bases at J, with 11 bases between. CDR3: CASSLMSSLAKNIQYF. The DNA of the CDR3 is TGTGCCAGCAGTTTAATGAGTTCGCTAGCCAAAAACATTCAGTACTTC.

This clone was counted once. The rearrangement uses TRBV19 and TRBJ2-1; tentative D call: TRBD2 (6 bases). Germline assignment: CDR1 LNHDA and CDR2 SQIVND (reference sequence). The V and J ends lost 6 bases and 4 bases respectively, with 19 bases between them. The CDR3 length is 16 residues. The CDR3 bases are TGTGCCAGTAGCCAAGGCGTAGGGACTTCTTACAATGAGCAGTTCTTC. Amino acids: CASSQGVGTSYNEQFF. The whole variable domain, remainder taken from reference TRBV19 and TRBJ2-1, is DGGITQSPKYLFRKEGQNVTLSCEQNLNHDAMYWYRQDPGQGLRLIYYSQIVNDFQKGDIAEGYSVSREKKESFPLTVTSAQKNPTAFYLCASSQGVGTSYNEQFFGPGTRLTVL.

This CDR3 reads CASSSTADTEAFF. The CDR3 coding sequence is TGCGCCAGCAGCTCGACAGCAGACACTGAAGCTTTCTTT. This sequence joins TRBV5-1 and TRBJ1-1; TRBD1 might be the D (5 bases). The CDR3 is 13 amino acids. Deletions cut 3 bases from V and 3 bases from J, with 9 bases between. In germline, CDR1 is SGHRS, CDR2 YFSETQ.

The rearrangement links TRBV11-2 to TRBJ1-2; D not certain. There are 12 residues in the CDR3. The germline V gene has CDR1 SGHAT and CDR2 FQNNGV. Trimming pared 5 bases from V and 7 bases from J, leaving 11 bases between. CDR3 loop: CASSPAARGYTF. CDR3 DNA sequence: TGTGCCAGCAGCCCGGCGGCTCGTGGCTACACCTTC. The whole variable domain, filled in from reference TRBV11-2 and TRBJ1-2, reads EAGVAQSPRYKIIEKRQSVAFWCNPISGHATLYWYQQILGQGPKLLIQFQNNGVVDDSQLPKDRFSAERLKGVDSTLKIQPAKLEDSAVYLCASSPAARGYTFGSGTRLTVV.

This chain uses TRBV7-9 with TRBJ2-5; a weak D match, TRBD1 (5 bases). The ends were cut back, 5 bases at V and 1 base at J, with 14 bases in the middle. The CDR3 has 15 residues. CDR1 and CDR2 from the germline V gene are SEHNR and FQNEAQ (reference sequence). The CDR3 DNA reads TGTGCCAGCAGCAGGGGTACAGACCTCCAAGAGACCCAGTACTTC. This sequence encodes CASSRGTDLQETQYF.

The rearrangement links TRBV27 to TRBJ2-1; 8 nucleotides match TRBD1. This CDR3 is 15 amino acids long. The germline V gene has CDR1 MNHEY and CDR2 SMNVEV (reference sequence). The junction had 6 bases not matched to a gene; V was cut back by 3 bases and J by 5 bases. The CDR3 loop is CASSLVGQGHNEQFF. CDR3 coding DNA: TGTGCCAGCAGTTTGGTAGGACAGGGTCACAATGAGCAGTTCTTC.

The J gene is TRBJ1-1, the V gene TRBV4-1; a possible D gene is TRBD1 (5 bases). Trimming shortened V by 5 bases and J by 3 bases, and 19 bases separated the two germline ends. Germline loops: CDR1 MGHRA, CDR2 YSYEKL. This CDR3 has 16 residues. For the CDR3, the DNA is TGCGCCAGCAGCAAAAGGGGTATGGGGTCTCACACTGAAGCTTTCTTT. Translating it yields CASSKRGMGSHTEAFF.

In its sample, this clone was seen a few times. V and J are TRBV7-9 and TRBJ1-4, with a possible D match to TRBD1 (6 bases). Germline V CDR1 and CDR2: SEHNR, FQNEAQ (reference sequence). CDR3 length equals 14 residues. V lost 5 bases and J lost 6, with 13 bases in between. For the CDR3, the DNA is TGTGCCAGCAGCAACAGGGAAGTCGATGAAAAACTGTTTTTT. Translating gives CASSNREVDEKLFF.

The rearrangement joins TRBV5-1 to TRBJ2-1, with 7 bases aligning to TRBD2. The CDR3 consists of 16 residues. Germline loops: CDR1 SGHRS, CDR2 YFSETQ. With 0 bases clipped from V and 8 bases from J, the junction kept 11 bases outside the gene matches. The CDR3, as DNA: TGCGCCAGCAGCTTGGATGGCGGGGGAAGCCTCCATGAGCAGTTCTTC. Translated, it gives CASSLDGGGSLHEQFF.

The rearrangement joins TRBV6-5 to TRBJ2-3, with 7 bases aligning to TRBD2. Germline V lookup: CDR1 MNHEY, CDR2 SVGAGI. Trimming at V came to 0 bases and at J to 3 bases, leaving 6 bases not matched to a gene. This CDR3 contains 16 residues. CDR3 in DNA: TGTGCCAGCAGTTACTCGTCCAGCGGGGAGACAGATACGCAGTATTTT. Protein sequence: CASSYSSSGETDTQYF.

V usage is TRBV6-5 and J usage is TRBJ2-5; 7 positions agree with TRBD2. The CDR3 sequence is 13 residues long. The germline V gene has CDR1 MNHEY and CDR2 SVGAGI. With 4 bases clipped from V and 4 bases from J, the junction kept 3 bases outside the gene matches. In nucleotides, the CDR3 is TGTGCCAGCAGTTGGGGACTAAGAGAGACCCAGTACTTC. Translation gives CASSWGLRETQYF.

This clone has more than one count but fewer than ten. The rearrangement joins TRBV6-6 to TRBJ1-1; TRBD1 aligns across 10 bases. Trimming at V came to 6 bases and at J to 11 bases, leaving 18 bases not matched to a gene. The CDR3 contains 16 residues. Per germline, CDR1 MNHNY and CDR2 SVGAGI (reference sequence). The CDR3 DNA is TGTGCCAGCAGCCGAACCGGGACAGGGGTCTTATTTAGGGCTTTCTTT. This sequence encodes CASSRTGTGVLFRAFF.